Listed below are T cell receptor beta chains from one sample, sequenced in a study of blood T cell repertoires in COVID-19. TCRdb keeps only in-frame clones here, not all; method: immunoSEQ multiplex PCR. This sample yields 100,000 or so clones, of which 85% are seen a single time; approximately 2% belongs to the top ten. The sequencing sample was made of peripheral blood. The receptors originated from a woman between 70 and 85 years old with active or convalescent COVID-19. The CDR3 runs from the conserved cysteine through the conserved F or W. D genes are given only for firm matches. A row's size may be missing; if present it is once, few, many or a size class.

size,V,J,D,DNA,CDR3
-,TRBV7-7,TRBJ2-3,-,TGTGCTAGCAGCTCCCAACTGTTGGATACGCAGTATTTT,CASSSQLLDTQYF
-,TRBV18,TRBJ2-3,TRBD2,TGTGCCAGCTCACCTGGGACTAGCGGTATAGATACGCAGTATTTT,CASSPGTSGIDTQYF
-,TRBV27,TRBJ2-2,TRBD2,TGTGCCAGCAGTTTCCTAGCGGCCTACGGAACCGGGGAGCTGTTTTTT,CASSFLAAYGTGELFF
-,TRBV7-9,TRBJ2-5,-,TGTGCCAGCAGTGGTAGTGGAGAGACCCAGTACTTC,CASSGSGETQYF
-,TRBV7-9,TRBJ1-1,TRBD1,TGTGCCAGCAGCCGTTCGACAGGGGGGACTGAAGCTTTCTTT,CASSRSTGGTEAFF
-,TRBV4-2,TRBJ2-2,TRBD2,TGTGCCAGCAGCCAAGAAGGACTAGCGGGGTCCGGGGAGCTGTTTTTT,CASSQEGLAGSGELFF
-,TRBV9,TRBJ2-1,TRBD1,TGTGCCAGCAGCGTAGTAGGGACAGGCTACAATGAGCAGTTCTTC,CASSVVGTGYNEQFF
once,TRBV9,TRBJ2-1,-,TGTGCCAGCAGCGTAGCTAGAACTTCTTCCTACAATGAGCAGTTCTTC,CASSVARTSSYNEQFF
once,TRBV6-5,TRBJ1-2,TRBD1,TGTGCCAGCAGCCAAGGACAGGGTCGAAATGGCTACACCTTC,CASSQGQGRNGYTF
once,TRBV19,TRBJ2-2,TRBD2,TGTGCCAGTAGCAAGGGACTAGCGGGACTCGGGACCGGGGAGCTGTTTTTT,CASSKGLAGLGTGELFF
-,TRBV29-1,TRBJ2-5,TRBD2,TGCAGCGTTGAGGGGGGACTAGCGGGTACAGAGACCCAGTACTTC,CSVEGGLAGTETQYF
once,TRBV7-8,TRBJ2-5,-,TGTGCCAGCAGCTTAGCGCATCCGGGATCAGAGACCCAGTACTTC,CASSLAHPGSETQYF
-,TRBV5-1,TRBJ1-6,TRBD1,TGCGCCAGCAGTCTTACCACAGGGGGCAGTTCACCCCTCCACTTT,CASSLTTGGSSPLHF
-,TRBV9,TRBJ2-3,TRBD2,TGTGCCAGCAGCGTGAGCGGGAGGGGAGACACAGATACGCAGTATTTT,CASSVSGRGDTDTQYF
-,TRBV7-2,TRBJ2-3,TRBD1,TGTGCCAGCAGCTCAGGGACAGGGGGCGGGGGAGATACGCAGTATTTT,CASSSGTGGGGDTQYF
-,TRBV11-3,TRBJ1-1,-,TGTGCCAGCAGCTTAGGAGGCGGGCAATTAAACACTGAAGCTTTCTTT,CASSLGGGQLNTEAFF
-,TRBV2,TRBJ2-2,TRBD2,TGTGCCAGCAGTATTCAGGAGACTAGCGGGAGGGCCGCCGGGGAGCTGTTTTTT,CASSIQETSGRAAGELFF
-,TRBV18,TRBJ1-2,-,TGTGCCAGCTCACGACAGACAGACCCTACTAACTATGGCTACACCTTC,CASSRQTDPTNYGYTF
once,TRBV5-6,TRBJ2-3,TRBD2,TGTGCCAGCAGCCACACTAGCGGGGGGGATACGCAGTATTTT,CASSHTSGGDTQYF
few,TRBV27,TRBJ2-1,-,TGTGCCAGCAGTTTATTCGGTACCAATGAGCAGTTCTTC,CASSLFGTNEQFF
-,TRBV4-2,TRBJ2-1,TRBD2,TGTGCCAGCAGCCGCGGGACTAGCGGGGGCGATGAGCAGTTCTTC,CASSRGTSGGDEQFF
-,TRBV5-1,TRBJ1-1,TRBD1,TGCGCCAGCAGCTTGCTGTCAGGGGGTACTGAAGCTTTCTTT,CASSLLSGGTEAFF
-,TRBV11-3,TRBJ2-6,TRBD1,TGTGCCAGCAGCCCGGGACAGGGGGCAACATTCTTCTCTGGGGCCAACGTCCTGACTTTC,CASSPGQGATFFSGANVLTF
-,TRBV10-3,TRBJ2-3,TRBD2,TGTGCCATCACGGTAGGGGACTACCTCACAGATACGCAGTATTTT,CAITVGDYLTDTQYF
-,TRBV28,TRBJ2-3,TRBD2,TGTGCCAGCAGTCTTACGACTAGCGGCTTCACAGATACGCAGTATTTT,CASSLTTSGFTDTQYF
-,TRBV5-1,TRBJ2-3,-,TGCGCCAGCAGCGGAGGGGCGGGGGCTTCTAGCACAGATACGCAGTATTTT,CASSGGAGASSTDTQYF
-,TRBV3-1/TRBV3-2,TRBJ1-2,-,TGTGCCAGCAGCCCACAAGGAGACTATGGCTACACCTTC,CASSPQGDYGYTF
-,TRBV5-1,TRBJ1-1,-,TGCGCCAGCAGCTTGGTTACGGGGGGCGGGACTGAAGCTTTCTTT,CASSLVTGGGTEAFF
-,TRBV5-6,TRBJ1-2,-,TGTGCCAGCAGCTTGGGCGGACACCCCAGGGGCTACACCTTC,CASSLGGHPRGYTF
-,TRBV6-6,TRBJ1-4,TRBD1,TGTGCCAGCAGTAAGACAGGGGCAACTAATGAAAAACTGTTTTTT,CASSKTGATNEKLFF
-,TRBV19,TRBJ1-2,TRBD1,TGTGCCAGTAGTATTGGGACAGAAGCTAACTATGGCTACACCTTC,CASSIGTEANYGYTF
-,TRBV5-4,TRBJ2-1,TRBD2,TGTGCCAGCAGCTGGACTAGCGACAATGAGCAGTTCTTC,CASSWTSDNEQFF
-,TRBV30,TRBJ2-1,TRBD2,TGTGCCTGGAGCGATCTCGGGGCTAGCGGGCGTTCCTACAATGAGCAGTTCTTC,CAWSDLGASGRSYNEQFF
few,TRBV5-1,TRBJ2-3,TRBD2,TGCGCCAGCTCAAATCCGGGACTAGCGGGCCGTGGGGCAGATACGCAGTATTTT,CASSNPGLAGRGADTQYF
-,TRBV28,TRBJ1-5,TRBD1,TGTGCCAGCACCCCAGGAGGGGGCGTTCAGCCCCAGCATTTT,CASTPGGGVQPQHF
-,TRBV7-2,TRBJ1-2,-,TGTGCCAGCAGCTTAGATGCGAACTATGGCTACACCTTC,CASSLDANYGYTF
-,TRBV15,TRBJ1-5,-,TGTGCCACCAGCAGGAGCCCGTCGACCAGGGGCAATCAGCCCCAGCATTTT,CATSRSPSTRGNQPQHF
-,TRBV28,TRBJ2-5,TRBD2,TGTGCCAGTCGGACTAGCGGTTCAGAGACCCAGTACTTC,CASRTSGSETQYF
-,TRBV19,TRBJ1-2,-,TGTGCCAGTAGTACCGGGACACAATATGGCTACACCTTC,CASSTGTQYGYTF
few,TRBV5-1,TRBJ1-2,TRBD1,TGCGCCAGCAGCGAACCCGGGACAGACTATGGCTACACCTTC,CASSEPGTDYGYTF
-,TRBV30,TRBJ1-5,TRBD1,TGTGCCTGGGGGACAGGGGGCGCATCAAACAATCAGCCCCAGCATTTT,CAWGTGGASNNQPQHF
-,TRBV5-4,TRBJ1-2,-,TGTGCCAGCAGCACAGCGGGGGTCTATGGCTACACCTTC,CASSTAGVYGYTF
-,TRBV5-4,TRBJ1-1,TRBD1,TGTGCCAGCAGCTCTACCGGGACAGGGAACACTGAAGCTTTCTTT,CASSSTGTGNTEAFF
once,TRBV5-1,TRBJ2-1,TRBD2,TGCGCCAGCAGCTTGATACAGATACTAGCGGGAGGCAATGAGCAGTTCTTC,CASSLIQILAGGNEQFF
-,TRBV28,TRBJ1-2,TRBD1,TGTGCCAGCAGTCCAGCAGGGGGCGAGGCTGGCTACACCTTC,CASSPAGGEAGYTF
-,TRBV7-9,TRBJ2-7,-,TGTGCCAGCAGCCCGACGGGTAAGTACTTC,CASSPTGKYF
-,TRBV18,TRBJ1-1,-,TGTGCCAGCTCACCACCCCAGGGATTTAACACTGAAGCTTTCTTT,CASSPPQGFNTEAFF
-,TRBV2,TRBJ2-7,TRBD2,TGTGCCAGCAGACCCGGACTAGCGGGATACGAGCAGTACTTC,CASRPGLAGYEQYF
-,TRBV7-9,TRBJ2-1,TRBD1,TGTGCCAGCAGCCCCGGACAGGGCCCCTACAATGAGCAGTTCTTC,CASSPGQGPYNEQFF
-,TRBV18,TRBJ2-7,TRBD1,TGTGCCAGCTCACAAAGACAGGGGGCGGATTTGAACGAGCAGTACTTC,CASSQRQGADLNEQYF
-,TRBV5-6,TRBJ2-1,TRBD2,TGTGCCAGCAGCTTGACTACTAGCGGGTACAATGAGCAGTTCTTC,CASSLTTSGYNEQFF
-,TRBV3-1/TRBV3-2,TRBJ1-4,-,TGTGCCAGCAGCCCAAGCTCGGGTGAAAAACTGTTTTTT,CASSPSSGEKLFF
-,TRBV3-1/TRBV3-2,TRBJ2-3,TRBD1,TGTGCCAGCAGCCAAGTGCTTCAGGGGGCAGGGGCAGATACGCAGTATTTT,CASSQVLQGAGADTQYF
-,TRBV28,TRBJ1-2,TRBD1,TGTGCCAGCAGCAGACAGGGGGGCTACACCTTC,CASSRQGGYTF
-,TRBV7-9,TRBJ2-7,TRBD1,TGTGCCAGCAGCCCCGGGACAGGGGCGCAGTACTTC,CASSPGTGAQYF
-,TRBV7-2,TRBJ1-2,-,TGTGCCAGCAGCTTGCGTTCCCATGGCTACACCTTC,CASSLRSHGYTF
-,TRBV5-4,TRBJ1-6,TRBD1,TGTGCCAGCAGCTTGGCCGGGACAGGGTATAATTCACCCCTCCACTTT,CASSLAGTGYNSPLHF
-,TRBV4-3,TRBJ2-5,TRBD2,TGCGCCAGCAGCCAAGCGTCTAGCGGGATTGAGACCCAGTACTTC,CASSQASSGIETQYF